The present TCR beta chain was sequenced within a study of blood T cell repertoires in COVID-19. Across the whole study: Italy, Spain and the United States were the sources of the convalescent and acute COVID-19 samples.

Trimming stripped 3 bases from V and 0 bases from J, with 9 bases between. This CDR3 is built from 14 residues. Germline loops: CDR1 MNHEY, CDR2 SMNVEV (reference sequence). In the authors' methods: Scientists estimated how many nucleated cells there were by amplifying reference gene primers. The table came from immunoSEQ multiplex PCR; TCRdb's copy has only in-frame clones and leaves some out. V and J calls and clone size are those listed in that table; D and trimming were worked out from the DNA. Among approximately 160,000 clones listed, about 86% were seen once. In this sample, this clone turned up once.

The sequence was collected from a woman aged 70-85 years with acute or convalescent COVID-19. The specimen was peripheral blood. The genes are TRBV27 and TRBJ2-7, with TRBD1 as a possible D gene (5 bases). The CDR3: CASSFWGHSYEQYF. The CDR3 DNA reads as TGTGCCAGCAGTTTTTGGGGCCACTCCTACGAGCAGTACTTC.